This T cell receptor (beta chain) was found in a study of CD8+CD57+ T cells in acquired aplastic anemia. Patients chosen for sequencing had shown CD8+CD57+ cell expansion by flow cytometry. The CDR3 sequence is 14 residues long. The ends were cut back, 5 bases at V and 5 bases at J, with 11 bases in the middle. Germline V gene sequence: CDR1 SGHRS, CDR2 YFSETQ. Genomic DNA, the template, was used for profiling of the TCR beta VDJ and CDR3. TCRdb fed the reads into MiXCR, producing one record per CDR3 protein. The sample contains hundreds of thousands of distinct CDR3 sequences, around a third of which appear only once.

This TCR was sampled from a human donor with aplastic anemia. The specimen sequenced was sorted CD4+, CD8+, or CD8+CD57+ T cells (not recorded which) from PBMCs. The chain uses TRBV5-1 and TRBJ1-6, with D unclear. CDR3 sequence (DNA): TGCGCCAGCAGAAGCGGATTTGATAATTCACCCCTCCACTTT. This gives the protein CASRSGFDNSPLHF.